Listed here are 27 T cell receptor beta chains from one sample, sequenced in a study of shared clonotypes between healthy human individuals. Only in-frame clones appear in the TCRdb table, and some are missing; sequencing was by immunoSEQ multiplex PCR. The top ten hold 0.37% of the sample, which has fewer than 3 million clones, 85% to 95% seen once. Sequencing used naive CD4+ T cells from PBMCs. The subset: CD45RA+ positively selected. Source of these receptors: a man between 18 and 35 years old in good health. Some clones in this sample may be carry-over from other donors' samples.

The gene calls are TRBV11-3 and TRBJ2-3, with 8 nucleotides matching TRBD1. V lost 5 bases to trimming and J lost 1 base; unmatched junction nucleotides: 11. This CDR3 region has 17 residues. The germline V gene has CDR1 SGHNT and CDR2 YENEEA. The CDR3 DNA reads TGTGCCAGCAGCAAGCGATCCGGGACAGGACGCACAGATACGCAGTATTTT. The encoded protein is CASSKRSGTGRTDTQYF. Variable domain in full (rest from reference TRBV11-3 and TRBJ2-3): EAGVVQSPRYKIIEKKQPVAFWCNPISGHNTLYWYLQNLGQGPELLIRYENEEAVDDSQLPKDRFSAERLKGVDSTLKIQPAELGDSAVYLCASSKRSGTGRTDTQYFGPGTRLTVL.

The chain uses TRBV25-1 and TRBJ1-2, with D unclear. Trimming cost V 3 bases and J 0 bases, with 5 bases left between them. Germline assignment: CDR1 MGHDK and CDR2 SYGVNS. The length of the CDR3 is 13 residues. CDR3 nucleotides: TGTGCCAGCAGTGACACAGCTAACTATGGCTACACCTTC. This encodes CASSDTANYGYTF.

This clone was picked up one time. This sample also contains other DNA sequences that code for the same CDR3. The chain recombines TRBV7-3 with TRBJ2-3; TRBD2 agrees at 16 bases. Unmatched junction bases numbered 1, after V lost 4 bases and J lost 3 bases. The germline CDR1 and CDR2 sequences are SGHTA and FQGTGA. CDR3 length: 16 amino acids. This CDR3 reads CASSSGLAGGTDTQYF. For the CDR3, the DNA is TGTGCCAGCAGCTCGGGACTAGCGGGAGGGACAGATACGCAGTATTTT.

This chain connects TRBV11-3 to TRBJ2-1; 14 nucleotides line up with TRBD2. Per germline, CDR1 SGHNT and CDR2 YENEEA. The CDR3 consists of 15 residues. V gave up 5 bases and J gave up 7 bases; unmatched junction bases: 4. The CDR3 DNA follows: TGTGCCAGCAGCGGTGGACTAGCGGGAGGTAATGAGCAGTTCTTC. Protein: CASSGGLAGGNEQFF. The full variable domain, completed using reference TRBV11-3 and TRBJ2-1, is EAGVVQSPRYKIIEKKQPVAFWCNPISGHNTLYWYLQNLGQGPELLIRYENEEAVDDSQLPKDRFSAERLKGVDSTLKIQPAELGDSAVYLCASSGGLAGGNEQFFGPGTRLTVL.

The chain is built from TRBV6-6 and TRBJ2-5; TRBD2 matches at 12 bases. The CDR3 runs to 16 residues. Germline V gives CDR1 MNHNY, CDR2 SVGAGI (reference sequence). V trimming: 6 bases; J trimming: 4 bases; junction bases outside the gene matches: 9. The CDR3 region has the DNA TGTGCCAGCAGCCCACCGACTAGCGGGAGACGAGAGACCCAGTACTTC. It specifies CASSPPTSGRRETQYF.

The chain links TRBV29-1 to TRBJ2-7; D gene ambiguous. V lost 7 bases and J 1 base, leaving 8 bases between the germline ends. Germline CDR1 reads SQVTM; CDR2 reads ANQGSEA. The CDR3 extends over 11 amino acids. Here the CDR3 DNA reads TGCAGCGCCGTGACATCCTACGAGCAGTACTTC. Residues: CSAVTSYEQYF.

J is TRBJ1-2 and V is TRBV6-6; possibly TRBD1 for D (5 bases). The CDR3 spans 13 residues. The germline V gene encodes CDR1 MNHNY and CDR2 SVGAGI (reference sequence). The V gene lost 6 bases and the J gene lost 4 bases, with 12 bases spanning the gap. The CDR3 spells CASRLDTGYGYTF. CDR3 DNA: TGTGCCAGCAGGTTGGACACGGGCTATGGCTACACCTTC.

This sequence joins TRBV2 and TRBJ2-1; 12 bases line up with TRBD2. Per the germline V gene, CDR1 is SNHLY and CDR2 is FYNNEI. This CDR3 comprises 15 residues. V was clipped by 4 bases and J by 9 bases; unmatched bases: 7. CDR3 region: CASSGASGRGPEQFF. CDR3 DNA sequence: TGTGCCAGCAGTGGGGCTAGCGGGAGGGGCCCTGAGCAGTTCTTC.

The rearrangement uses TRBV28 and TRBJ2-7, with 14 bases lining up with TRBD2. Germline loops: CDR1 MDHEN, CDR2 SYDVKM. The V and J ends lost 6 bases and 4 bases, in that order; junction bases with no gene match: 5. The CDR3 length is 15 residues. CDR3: CASRRTSGRLYEQYF. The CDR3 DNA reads TGTGCCAGCAGACGGACTAGCGGGAGGCTGTACGAGCAGTACTTC.

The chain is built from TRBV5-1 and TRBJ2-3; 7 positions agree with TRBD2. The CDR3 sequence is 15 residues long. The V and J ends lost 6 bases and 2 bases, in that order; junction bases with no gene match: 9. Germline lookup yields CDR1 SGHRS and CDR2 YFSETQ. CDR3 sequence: CASKLLAVITDTQYF. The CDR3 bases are TGCGCCAGCAAGCTGCTAGCGGTAATCACAGATACGCAGTATTTT.

The CDR3 region has the DNA TGTGCCAGCTCACCTAGTGGACAGGGGAAGTACGAGCAGTACTTC. Translated, it gives CASSPSGQGKYEQYF. The chain couples TRBV18 to TRBJ2-7; 9 positions agree with TRBD1. Per the germline V gene, CDR1 is KGHSH and CDR2 is LQKENI. There are 15 residues in the CDR3. V lost 3 bases to trimming and J lost 4 bases; unmatched junction nucleotides: 7.

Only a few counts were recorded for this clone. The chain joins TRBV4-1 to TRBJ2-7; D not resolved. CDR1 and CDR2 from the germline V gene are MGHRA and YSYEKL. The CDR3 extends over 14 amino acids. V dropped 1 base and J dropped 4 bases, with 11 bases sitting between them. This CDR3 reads CASSQVSLGYEQYF. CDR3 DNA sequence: TGCGCCAGCAGCCAAGTTAGCCTAGGTTACGAGCAGTACTTC.

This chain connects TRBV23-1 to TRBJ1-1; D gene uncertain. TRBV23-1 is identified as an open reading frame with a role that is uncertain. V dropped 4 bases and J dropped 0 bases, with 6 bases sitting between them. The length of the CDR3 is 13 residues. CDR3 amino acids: CASSPPVNTEAFF. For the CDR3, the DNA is TGCGCCAGCAGTCCTCCAGTGAACACTGAAGCTTTCTTT.

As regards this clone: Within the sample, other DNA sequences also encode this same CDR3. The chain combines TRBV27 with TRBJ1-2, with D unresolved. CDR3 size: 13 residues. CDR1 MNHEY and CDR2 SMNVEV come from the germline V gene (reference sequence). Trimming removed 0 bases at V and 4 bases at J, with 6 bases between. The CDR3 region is CASSLSGSYGYTF. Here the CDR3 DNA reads TGTGCCAGCAGTTTATCAGGGAGCTATGGCTACACCTTC.

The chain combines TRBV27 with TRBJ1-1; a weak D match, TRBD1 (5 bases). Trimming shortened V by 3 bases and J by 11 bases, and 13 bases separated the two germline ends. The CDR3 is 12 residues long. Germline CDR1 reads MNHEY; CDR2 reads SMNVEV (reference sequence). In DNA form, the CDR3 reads TGTGCCAGCAGTTTTCCGGGGCTCGCTGCTTTCTTT. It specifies CASSFPGLAAFF.

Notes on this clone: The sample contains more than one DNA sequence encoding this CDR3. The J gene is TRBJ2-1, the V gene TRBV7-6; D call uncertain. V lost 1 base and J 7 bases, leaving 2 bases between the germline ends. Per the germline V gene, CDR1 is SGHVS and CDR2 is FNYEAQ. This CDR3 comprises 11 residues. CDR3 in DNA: TGTGCCAGCAGCTTAGGTAATGAGCAGTTCTTC. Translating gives CASSLGNEQFF.

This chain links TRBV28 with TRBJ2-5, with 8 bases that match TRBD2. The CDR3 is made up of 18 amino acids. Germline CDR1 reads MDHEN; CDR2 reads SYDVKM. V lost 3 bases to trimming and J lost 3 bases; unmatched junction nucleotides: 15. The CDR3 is CASSFTVAGRILEETQYF. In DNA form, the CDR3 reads TGTGCCAGCAGTTTTACGGTAGCGGGAAGGATTTTAGAAGAGACCCAGTACTTC. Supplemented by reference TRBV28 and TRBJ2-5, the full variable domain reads DVKVTQSSRYLVKRTGEKVFLECVQDMDHENMFWYRQDPGLGLRLIYFSYDVKMKEKGDIPEGYSVSREKKERFSLILESASTNQTSMYLCASSFTVAGRILEETQYFGPGTRLLVL.

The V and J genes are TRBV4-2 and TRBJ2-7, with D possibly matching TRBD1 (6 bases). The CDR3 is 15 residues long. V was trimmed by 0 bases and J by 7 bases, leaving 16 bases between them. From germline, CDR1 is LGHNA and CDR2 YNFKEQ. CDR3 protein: CASSQDGQLLWEQYF. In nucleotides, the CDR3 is TGTGCCAGCAGCCAAGATGGACAGCTCCTATGGGAGCAGTACTTC.

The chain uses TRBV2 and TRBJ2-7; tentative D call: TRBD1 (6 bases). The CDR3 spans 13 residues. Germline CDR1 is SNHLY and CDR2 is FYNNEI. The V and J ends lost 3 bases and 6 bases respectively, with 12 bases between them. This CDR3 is CASSEDSPGEQYF. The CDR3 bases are TGTGCCAGCAGTGAGGACAGTCCGGGCGAGCAGTACTTC. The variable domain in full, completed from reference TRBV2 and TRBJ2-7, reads EPEVTQTPSHQVTQMGQEVILRCVPISNHLYFYWYRQILGQKVEFLVSFYNNEISEKSEIFDDQFSVERPDGSNFTLKIRSTKLEDSAMYFCASSEDSPGEQYFGPGTRLTVT.

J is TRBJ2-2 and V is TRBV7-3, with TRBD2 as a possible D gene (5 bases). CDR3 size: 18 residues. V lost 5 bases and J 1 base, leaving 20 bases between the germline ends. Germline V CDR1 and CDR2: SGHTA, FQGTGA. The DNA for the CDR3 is TGTGCCAGCAGCCCCCACGGACTGTTTAGCTTGAACACCGGGGAGCTGTTTTTT. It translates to CASSPHGLFSLNTGELFF.

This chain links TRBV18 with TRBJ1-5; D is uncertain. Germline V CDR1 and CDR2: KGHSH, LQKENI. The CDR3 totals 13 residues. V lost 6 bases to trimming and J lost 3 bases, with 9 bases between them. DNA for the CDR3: TGTGCCAGCTCGGGGATAATCAATCAGCCCCAGCATTTT. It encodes CASSGIINQPQHF.

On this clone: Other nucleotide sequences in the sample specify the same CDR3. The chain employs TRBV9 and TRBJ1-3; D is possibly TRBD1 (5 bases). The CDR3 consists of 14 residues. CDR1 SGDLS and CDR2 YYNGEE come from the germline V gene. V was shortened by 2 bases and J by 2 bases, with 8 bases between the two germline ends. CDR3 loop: CASSVGGTGNTIYF. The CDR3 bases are TGTGCCAGCAGCGTGGGGGGGACTGGAAACACCATATATTTT.

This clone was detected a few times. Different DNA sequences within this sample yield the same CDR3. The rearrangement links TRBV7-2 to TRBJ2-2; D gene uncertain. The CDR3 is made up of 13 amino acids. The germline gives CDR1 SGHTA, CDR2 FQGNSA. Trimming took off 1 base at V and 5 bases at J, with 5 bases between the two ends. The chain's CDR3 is CASSLVRTGELFF. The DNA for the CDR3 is TGTGCCAGCAGCTTAGTTCGAACCGGGGAGCTGTTTTTT. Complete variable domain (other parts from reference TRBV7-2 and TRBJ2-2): GAGVSQSPSNKVTEKGKDVELRCDPISGHTALYWYRQSLGQGLEFLIYFQGNSAPDKSGLPSDRFSAERTGGSVSTLTIQRTQQEDSAVYLCASSLVRTGELFFGEGSRLTVL.

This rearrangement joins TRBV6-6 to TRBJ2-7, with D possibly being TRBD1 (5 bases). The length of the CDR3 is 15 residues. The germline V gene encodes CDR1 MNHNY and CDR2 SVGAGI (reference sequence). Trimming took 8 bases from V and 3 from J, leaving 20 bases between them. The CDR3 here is CASHPSWGTFYEQYF. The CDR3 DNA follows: TGTGCCAGCCACCCGTCGTGGGGCACCTTCTACGAGCAGTACTTC.

CDR3 nucleotides: TGTGCCAGCAGGAGCGTGTCTTCCGAGCAGTACTTC. Protein sequence: CASRSVSSEQYF. The genes are TRBV6-1 and TRBJ2-7, with D uncertain. Germline loops: CDR1 MNHNS, CDR2 SASEGT. The germline V and J ends were trimmed by 6 bases and 6 bases, with 12 bases remaining between them. The CDR3 has 12 residues.

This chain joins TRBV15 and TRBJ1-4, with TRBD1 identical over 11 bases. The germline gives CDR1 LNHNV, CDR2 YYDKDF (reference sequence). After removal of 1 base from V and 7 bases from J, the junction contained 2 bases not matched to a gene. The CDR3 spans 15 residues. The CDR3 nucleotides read TGTGCCACCAGCAGAGCCGGGACAGGGGGTGAAAAACTGTTTTTT. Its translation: CATSRAGTGGEKLFF.

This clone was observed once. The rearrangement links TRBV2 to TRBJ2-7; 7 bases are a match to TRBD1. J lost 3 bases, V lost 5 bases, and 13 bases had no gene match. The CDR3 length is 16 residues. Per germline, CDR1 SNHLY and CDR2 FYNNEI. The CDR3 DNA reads TGTGCCAGCAGTTACCTCCGGACAGGTGGGAACTACGAGCAGTACTTC. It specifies CASSYLRTGGNYEQYF.